Listed here are 9 T cell receptor beta chains from one sample, sequenced in a study of early T cells in non-severe SARS-CoV-2 infection. Via MiXCR, TCRdb re-called the 5' RACE reads, giving one row per CDR3 protein. The sample gives around 33,000 distinct CDR3 sequences, 4.5% to 7.5% of which show up once; about 8% is in the top ten. The sequenced material came from whole blood. Every receptor here comes from an adult who was a healthcare worker with PCR-confirmed SARS-CoV-2 infection or an uninfected control (not recorded which).

This clonotype was observed at least ten times. This chain links TRBV28 with TRBJ2-5; 13 nucleotides align to TRBD2. Germline V gene lookup returns CDR1 MDHEN and CDR2 SYDVKM. The CDR3 is made up of 15 amino acids. V was clipped by 6 bases and J by 8 bases; unmatched bases: 9. The CDR3 is CASSHGTSGTYTQYF. For the CDR3, the DNA is TGTGCCAGCAGCCACGGGACTAGCGGGACGTACACCCAGTACTTC. Filled out from reference TRBV28 and TRBJ2-5, the complete variable domain reads DVKVTQSSRYLVKRTGEKVFLECVQDMDHENMFWYRQDPGLGLRLIYFSYDVKMKEKGDIPEGYSVSREKKERFSLILESASTNQTSMYLCASSHGTSGTYTQYFGPGTRLLVL.

In this sample, this clonotype turned up many times. The chain recombines TRBV6-4 with TRBJ1-1; D is uncertain. V shed 0 bases and J shed 10 bases, with 15 bases lying between them. This CDR3 is built from 14 residues. Per germline, CDR1 MRHNA and CDR2 SNTAGT. The DNA of the CDR3 is TGTGCCAGCAGTGACTCAGGATTTCCCCCGCCAGCTTTCTTT. Its protein product is CASSDSGFPPPAFF.

Of note for this clonotype: A much larger clone sits a single nucleotide away, making a read error possible. J is TRBJ1-6 and V is TRBV28; D remains ambiguous. Trimming shortened V by 8 bases and J by 10 bases, and 15 bases separated the two germline ends. This CDR3 is 13 amino acids long. Germline V CDR1 and CDR2: MDHEN, SYDVKM. The CDR3 here is CASGTGRGSPLHF. In DNA, the CDR3 is TGTGCCAGCGGCACCGGGCGGGGATCACCCCTCCACTTT.

This clonotype was recorded at least ten times. Its ends do not fully match the called genes, so a read error is possible. In nucleotides, the CDR3 is TGCGCCAGCAGCCAAGATAGTGGAACAGGACAAAGGGCCTTC. Protein: CASSQDSGTGQRAF. J is TRBJ1-2 and V is TRBV4-3; possible D gene TRBD1, 5 bases. CDR3 length: 14 amino acids. Germline CDR1 reads LGHNA; CDR2 reads YSLEER.

This clonotype occurred many times. The chain combines TRBV12-3 or TRBV12-4 with TRBJ1-5; D ambiguous. V lost 3 bases and J lost 11, with 5 bases in between. The CDR3 consists of 10 residues. The CDR3: CASSFHTQHF. In DNA, the CDR3 is TGTGCCAGCAGTTTCCACACCCAGCATTTT.

This clonotype was seen at least ten times. The V gene is TRBV29-1, the J gene TRBJ1-2; no definite D call. V was cut by 4 bases and J by 6 bases, with 3 bases left in between. The CDR3 contains 9 residues. CDR1 and CDR2 from the germline V gene are SQVTM and ANQGSEA. In nucleotides, the CDR3 is TGCAGCGTTGGAGATGGCTACACCTTC. It yields the protein CSVGDGYTF.

This clonotype was found many times. The V and J genes are TRBV25-1 and TRBJ2-1; possibly TRBD1 or TRBD2 for D (6 bases each). Germline assignment: CDR1 MGHDK and CDR2 SYGVNS. The CDR3 runs 14 residues. V lost 1 base and J lost 5, with 9 bases in between. In nucleotides, the CDR3 is TGTGCCAGCAGTGAATGGGGGGCCGACAATGAGCAGTTCTTC. Encoded protein: CASSEWGADNEQFF.

This clonotype was detected many times. The chain joins TRBV29-1 to TRBJ2-7; no reliable D call. CDR1 and CDR2 from the germline V gene are SQVTM and ANQGSEA. Trimming took 1 base from V and 0 from J, leaving 16 bases between them. The CDR3 runs to 16 residues. The CDR3 DNA reads TGCAGCGTTGAAGTTTCTCCGAGCTTCGGCTCCTACGAGCAGTACTTC. It yields the protein CSVEVSPSFGSYEQYF.

This clonotype was seen many times. J is TRBJ2-3 and V is TRBV7-9; 12 nucleotides match TRBD2. V was clipped by 5 bases and J by 3 bases; unmatched bases: 6. Looked up from germline, CDR1 is SEHNR and CDR2 is FQNEAQ (reference sequence). This CDR3 is built from 16 residues. CDR3 coding DNA: TGTGCCAGCAGCAGGGGGACTAGCGGGTTAACAGATACGCAGTATTTT. As protein: CASSRGTSGLTDTQYF.